Following are 5 T cell receptor beta chains from one sample sequenced in a study of shared T cell receptors in the human thymus. Assay: immunoSEQ multiplex PCR; the TCRdb copy retains only in-frame clones and omits some. The repertoire holds approximately 68,000 clones, with about 96% as singletons. Sequencing was carried out using thymocytes. These receptors were obtained from a human donor.

V gene TRBV30 combines with J gene TRBJ1-2; tentative D call: TRBD1 (5 bases). V lost 4 bases and J lost 3, with 9 bases in between. The CDR3 extends over 12 amino acids. Per the germline V gene, CDR1 is GTSNPN and CDR2 is SVGIG (reference sequence). The DNA of the CDR3 is TGTGCCTGGACAGGGCAGGACTATGGCTACACCTTC. Encoded protein: CAWTGQDYGYTF.

J is TRBJ1-5 and V is TRBV28, with 7 bases aligning to TRBD1. This CDR3 comprises 20 residues. The junction had 17 bases not matched to a gene; V was cut back by 1 base and J by 2 bases. From germline, CDR1 is MDHEN and CDR2 SYDVKM. This CDR3 reads CASSLSEVRGAPWGNQPQHF. The CDR3 nucleotides are TGTGCCAGCAGTTTATCAGAGGTCAGGGGGGCCCCCTGGGGCAATCAGCCCCAGCATTTT.

The chain has TRBV4-1 and TRBJ2-3; D is perhaps TRBD2 (5 bases). CDR3 length equals 15 residues. The germline V gene encodes CDR1 MGHRA and CDR2 YSYEKL. Trimming cost V 1 base and J 5 bases, with 13 bases left between them. The CDR3 is CASSQGDGEVDTQYF. The CDR3 coding sequence is TGCGCCAGCAGCCAAGGAGACGGGGAAGTAGATACGCAGTATTTT.

The V and J genes are TRBV7-2 and TRBJ1-1, with D hard to call. Germline-derived CDR1 and CDR2 are SGHTA and FQGNSA. There are 16 residues in the CDR3. The ends were cut back, 5 bases at V and 0 bases at J, with 16 bases in the middle. This CDR3 is CASSGLWSRMNTEAFF. CDR3 sequence (DNA): TGTGCCAGCAGCGGGCTATGGTCCAGGATGAACACTGAAGCTTTCTTT.

The chain is built from TRBV7-8 and TRBJ2-7; 12 nucleotides line up with TRBD2. Germline values: CDR1 SGHVS, CDR2 FQNEAQ. The V gene end was trimmed by 2 bases and the J gene end by 1 base; junction bases not matched to a gene: 6. The CDR3 contains 17 residues. This CDR3 is CASSLKPGTSGSYEQYF. Here the CDR3 DNA reads TGTGCCAGCAGCTTAAAGCCAGGGACTAGCGGGTCCTACGAGCAGTACTTC. Filled out from reference TRBV7-8 and TRBJ2-7, the complete variable domain reads GAGVSQSPRYKVAKRGQDVALRCDPISGHVSLFWYQQALGQGPEFLTYFQNEAQLDKSGLPSDRFFAERPEGSVSTLKIQRTQQEDSAVYLCASSLKPGTSGSYEQYFGPGTRLTVT.